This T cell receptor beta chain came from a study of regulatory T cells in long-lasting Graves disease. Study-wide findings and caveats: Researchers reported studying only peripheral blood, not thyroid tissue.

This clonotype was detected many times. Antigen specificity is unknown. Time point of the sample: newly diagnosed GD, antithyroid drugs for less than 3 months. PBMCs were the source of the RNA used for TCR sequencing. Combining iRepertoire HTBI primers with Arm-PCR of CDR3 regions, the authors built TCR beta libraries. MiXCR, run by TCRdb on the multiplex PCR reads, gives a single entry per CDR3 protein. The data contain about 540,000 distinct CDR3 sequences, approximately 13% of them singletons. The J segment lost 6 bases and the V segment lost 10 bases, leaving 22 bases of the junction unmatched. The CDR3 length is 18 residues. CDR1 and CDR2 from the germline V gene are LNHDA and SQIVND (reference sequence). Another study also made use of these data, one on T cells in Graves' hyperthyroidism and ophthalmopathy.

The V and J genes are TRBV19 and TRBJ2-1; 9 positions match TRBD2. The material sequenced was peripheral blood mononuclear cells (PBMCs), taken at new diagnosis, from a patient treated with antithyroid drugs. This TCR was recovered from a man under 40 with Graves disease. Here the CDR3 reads CATRGDVSGSFWVNEQFF. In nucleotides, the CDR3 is TGTGCCACCAGGGGCGACGTTAGCGGGAGTTTCTGGGTCAATGAGCAGTTCTTC.